These T cell receptor beta chains were read from a single sample in a study of fetal regulatory T cell absence and autoimmunity. The table came from immunoSEQ multiplex PCR; TCRdb's copy has only in-frame clones and leaves some out. This table has about 95,000 clones, 72% appearing once. Sequencing used pancreas tissue. These receptors all come from a male donor with IPEX syndrome. Both conserved end residues are part of each CDR3. A D gene is named only where the DNA matches it firmly. Some rows mark clone size as missing; the rest say once, few, many or name a class of expanded clone.

CDR3 protein	CDR3 DNA	D gene	V gene	J gene	clone size
CASSLQRGTQERWTNYGYTF	TGTGCCAGCAGCTTACAACGTGGGACGCAGGAGAGGTGGACTAACTATGGCTACACCTTC	NA	TRBV7-6	TRBJ1-2	NA
CASSIYRESYTF	TGTGCCAGTAGTATCTACAGGGAGAGCTACACCTTC	NA	TRBV19	TRBJ1-2	few
CASSAVSGNTIYF	TGTGCCAGCAGTGCCGTCTCTGGAAACACCATATATTTT	NA	TRBV6-1	TRBJ1-3	NA
CASSVSPTATNTGELFF	TGTGCCAGCAGCGTCTCCCCGACGGCGACGAACACCGGGGAGCTGTTTTTT	NA	TRBV9	TRBJ2-2	NA
CASSLAAPQETQYF	TGTGCCAGCAGCTTAGCGGCCCCCCAAGAGACCCAGTACTTC	NA	TRBV7-2	TRBJ2-5	NA
CASKLTRRTYEQYF	TGTGCCAGCAAGCTAACTCGGAGGACCTACGAGCAGTACTTC	NA	TRBV7-8	TRBJ2-7	NA
CASSFTGGISYNEQFF	TGCGCCAGCAGCTTTACGGGAGGAATTTCCTACAATGAGCAGTTCTTC	TRBD2	TRBV5-1	TRBJ2-1	NA
CASSLVGLSYNEQFF	TGTGCCAGCAGCTTAGTTGGGCTTTCCTACAATGAGCAGTTCTTC	NA	TRBV7-9	TRBJ2-1	NA
CALTGSSYNSPLHF	TGTGCCTTGACAGGGAGCTCCTATAATTCACCCCTCCACTTT	TRBD1	TRBV30	TRBJ1-6	NA
CASSWVNSPLHF	TGTGCCAGCAGCTGGGTTAATTCACCCCTCCACTTT	NA	TRBV7-2	TRBJ1-6	once
CASSLYSGANVLTF	TGTGCCAGCAGTTTGTACTCTGGGGCCAACGTCCTGACTTTC	NA	TRBV27	TRBJ2-6	NA
CASSPGETQYF	TGTGCCAGCTCACCGGGGGAGACCCAGTACTTC	NA	TRBV18	TRBJ2-5	few
CASGFTGGTEAFF	TGTGCTAGTGGTTTCACAGGGGGCACTGAAGCTTTCTTT	TRBD1	TRBV12-5	TRBJ1-1	NA
CASSQDKGRGYYGYTF	TGCGCCAGCAGCCAAGATAAGGGCAGGGGGTACTATGGCTACACCTTC	TRBD1	TRBV4-3	TRBJ1-2	NA
CASSDGSEQYF	TGTGCCAGCAGTGACGGATCCGAGCAGTACTTC	NA	TRBV2	TRBJ2-7	few
CASSRIPNTGELFF	TGTGCCAGCAGCCGAATCCCGAACACCGGGGAGCTGTTTTTT	NA	TRBV11-2	TRBJ2-2	NA
CASTRLGAGPQETQYF	TGTGCCAGCACCCGACTCGGCGCTGGGCCGCAAGAGACCCAGTACTTC	NA	TRBV5-4	TRBJ2-5	NA
CASSRLGGDRNEQYF	TGTGCCAGCAGTCGACTCGGAGGGGACAGAAACGAGCAGTACTTC	NA	TRBV5-6	TRBJ2-7	few
CASSPRTSGFYNEQFF	TGTGCCAGCAGCCCCCGGACTAGCGGGTTCTACAATGAGCAGTTCTTC	TRBD2	TRBV9	TRBJ2-1	NA
CASSATGPGELFF	TGTGCCAGCAGTGCGACAGGGCCCGGGGAGCTGTTTTTT	TRBD1	TRBV6-1	TRBJ2-2	NA
CASSQYAGGANSGANVLTF	TGCGCCAGCAGCCAATATGCGGGGGGCGCCAACTCTGGGGCCAACGTCCTGACTTTC	TRBD2	TRBV4-3	TRBJ2-6	NA
CASSLGGWRLDNEQFF	TGTGCCAGCAGCTTAGGGGGGTGGCGACTAGACAATGAGCAGTTCTTC	NA	TRBV11-2	TRBJ2-1	NA
CASSYSLADTQYF	TGTGCCAGCAGTTACTCACTAGCAGATACGCAGTATTTT	NA	TRBV6-5	TRBJ2-3	NA
CASSLKLAANTGELFF	TGTGCCAGCAGCTTAAAGTTAGCGGCGAACACCGGGGAGCTGTTTTTT	NA	TRBV7-9	TRBJ2-2	NA
CASSQEWRGAYNEQFF	TGCGCCAGCAGCCAAGAGTGGCGGGGGGCCTACAATGAGCAGTTCTTC	TRBD2	TRBV4-1	TRBJ2-1	NA
CASSPPPFDRGLEDTQYF	TGTGCCAGCAGCCCCCCACCCTTTGACAGGGGGCTTGAAGATACGCAGTATTTT	TRBD1	TRBV11-3	TRBJ2-3	NA
CASSEGPGRAYTF	TGTGCCAGCAGTGAAGGGCCAGGGCGAGCCTACACCTTC	NA	TRBV25-1	TRBJ1-2	few
CASSLAGELFF	TGTGCCAGCAGCTTAGCCGGGGAGCTGTTTTTT	NA	TRBV13	TRBJ2-2	NA